This is a list of T cell receptor beta chains from one sample in a study of T-cell reconstitution after alpha-beta-depleted transplantation in children. TCRdb reprocessed the PCR reads via MiXCR and lists one record per CDR3 protein. Altogether around 200,000 distinct CDR3 sequences are present, about a tenth being singletons, with the ten largest covering 5.5% to 8%. This sample comprised PBMCs from the stem cell graft donor, obtained from the stem cell graft. Receptor source: a human donor who donated a stem cell graft to a child with acute lymphoblastic leukemia. Both conserved end residues are part of each CDR3. The D gene is left open where the match is weak. The size field is filled for only some rows; it gives once, few, many or a size class.

d_gene: TRBD1
j_gene: TRBJ1-2
v_gene: TRBV5-6
abundance: NA
CDR3aa: CASSSPDRAGYTF
CDR3nt: TGTGCCAGCAGCTCCCCGGACAGGGCCGGCTACACCTTC

d_gene: NA
j_gene: TRBJ1-2
v_gene: TRBV13
abundance: NA
CDR3aa: CASSSEGLNRNYGYTF
CDR3nt: TGTGCCAGCAGCTCGGAAGGGCTAAACAGGAACTATGGCTACACCTTC

d_gene: NA
j_gene: TRBJ1-5
v_gene: TRBV7-9
abundance: NA
CDR3aa: CASSSTDGSNQPQHF
CDR3nt: TGTGCCAGCAGCTCGACGGACGGAAGCAATCAGCCCCAGCATTTT

d_gene: TRBD1
j_gene: TRBJ2-1
v_gene: TRBV27
abundance: few
CDR3aa: CASSWDRANEQFF
CDR3nt: TGTGCCAGCAGCTGGGACAGGGCCAATGAGCAGTTCTTC

d_gene: TRBD1
j_gene: TRBJ1-4
v_gene: TRBV12-3/TRBV12-4
abundance: few
CDR3aa: CASSSTGVEEKLFF
CDR3nt: TGTGCCAGCAGTTCGACAGGGGTTGAAGAAAAACTGTTTTTT

d_gene: NA
j_gene: TRBJ1-1
v_gene: TRBV5-1
abundance: NA
CDR3aa: CASSLFGVTEAFF
CDR3nt: TGCGCCAGCAGCTTGTTTGGGGTAACTGAAGCTTTCTTT

d_gene: NA
j_gene: TRBJ1-1
v_gene: TRBV12-3/TRBV12-4
abundance: many
CDR3aa: CASSPPGAVEAFF
CDR3nt: TGTGCCAGCAGTCCCCCGGGGGCAGTCGAAGCTTTCTTT

d_gene: TRBD2
j_gene: TRBJ2-1
v_gene: TRBV20-1
abundance: few
CDR3aa: CSSRSGGYNEQFF
CDR3nt: TGCAGTTCTCGCAGCGGGGGCTACAATGAGCAGTTCTTC

d_gene: TRBD1
j_gene: TRBJ2-5
v_gene: TRBV5-5
abundance: many
CDR3aa: CASSLGDRVQETQYF
CDR3nt: TGTGCCAGCAGCTTGGGGGACAGGGTGCAAGAGACCCAGTACTTC

d_gene: NA
j_gene: TRBJ2-3
v_gene: TRBV12-5
abundance: NA
CDR3aa: CASGPGGVFTDTQYF
CDR3nt: TGTGCTAGTGGTCCAGGTGGGGTTTTCACAGATACGCAGTATTTT

d_gene: NA
j_gene: TRBJ1-5
v_gene: TRBV12-3/TRBV12-4
abundance: NA
CDR3aa: CASHSGQLRGDRQPQHF
CDR3nt: TGTGCCAGTCACTCAGGACAACTCCGGGGGGATCGTCAGCCCCAGCATTTT

d_gene: TRBD1
j_gene: TRBJ1-4
v_gene: TRBV4-3
abundance: few
CDR3aa: CASSQEGQGGVKLFF
CDR3nt: TGCGCCAGCAGCCAAGAAGGACAGGGGGGAGTAAAACTGTTTTTT

d_gene: NA
j_gene: TRBJ1-5
v_gene: TRBV6-6
abundance: few
CDR3aa: CASNRDDYPQHF
CDR3nt: TGTGCCAGCAATAGGGACGATTATCCCCAGCATTTT